Following are 27 T cell receptor beta chains from one sample sequenced in a study of shared clonotypes between healthy human individuals. Libraries were prepared by immunoSEQ multiplex PCR; TCRdb keeps only in-frame clonotypes and omits some of them. The sample lists fewer than 1 million clones, 96% occurring once. Naive CD8 populations comprised CD45RO-negative cells positively selected for CCR7, excluding terminally differentiated effector memory CD45RA+ cells. What was sequenced was naive CD8+ T cells sorted from blood. These receptors were taken from a man aged 30 to 39 in good health.

The chain employs TRBV27 and TRBJ2-1; perhaps TRBD1 as D (5 bases). CDR3 length equals 14 residues. Germline CDR1 is MNHEY and CDR2 is SMNVEV (reference sequence). The V end lost 5 bases, the J end lost 7 bases, and 15 bases lay between the germline ends. The CDR3 bases are TGTGCCAGCAGTAAAACCCTAGGGGATAATGAGCAGTTCTTC. Its translation is CASSKTLGDNEQFF.

V and J are TRBV18 and TRBJ1-1; D remains unclear. CDR1 KGHSH and CDR2 LQKENI come from the germline V gene. This CDR3 spans 13 amino acids. V gave up 0 bases and J gave up 6 bases, with 8 bases separating them. CDR3: CASSPPRSPEAFF. CDR3 DNA sequence: TGTGCCAGCTCACCACCGAGGAGTCCTGAAGCTTTCTTT.

This chain uses TRBV28 with TRBJ2-7; TRBD1 might be the D (6 bases). Trimming left V 4 bases short and J 1 base short, with 11 bases between. This CDR3 has 14 amino acids. The germline V gene has CDR1 MDHEN and CDR2 SYDVKM. This CDR3 reads CASSSNRDSYEQYF. In DNA form, the CDR3 reads TGTGCCAGCAGTTCTAACAGGGATTCCTACGAGCAGTACTTC.

This chain uses TRBV19 with TRBJ2-1; TRBD1 aligns across 9 bases. J was trimmed by 2 bases and V by 4 bases; bases with no gene match: 9. Germline CDR1 and CDR2: LNHDA and SQIVND (reference sequence). The CDR3 is 17 residues long. The CDR3 reads CASSKDRGPPPYNEQFF. DNA of the CDR3: TGTGCCAGTAGTAAGGACAGGGGCCCACCTCCCTACAATGAGCAGTTCTTC.

The rearrangement joins TRBV10-3 to TRBJ1-3; D is perhaps TRBD1 (6 bases). CDR1 and CDR2 (germline): ENHRY, SYGVKD. The CDR3 has 14 amino acids. V was cut by 8 bases and J by 0 bases, with 11 bases left in between. In DNA form, the CDR3 reads TGTGCCATCGGGACAACAACCTCTGGAAACACCATATATTTT. This codes for CAIGTTTSGNTIYF.

The chain links TRBV4-1 to TRBJ2-7, with D perhaps matching TRBD2 (5 bases). Per germline, CDR1 MGHRA and CDR2 YSYEKL. The CDR3 runs 15 residues. V was cut by 3 bases and J by 2 bases, with 14 bases left in between. The CDR3, as DNA: TGCGCCAGCAGCCAGGTCGCCGGGATTGCCTACGAGCAGTACTTC. Protein product: CASSQVAGIAYEQYF.

This sequence joins TRBV5-6 and TRBJ2-2, with 10 positions matching TRBD2. Trimming cost V 5 bases and J 2 bases; bases outside gene matches: 6. The germline V gene has CDR1 SGHDT and CDR2 YYEEEE. There are 16 residues in the CDR3. The CDR3 DNA follows: TGTGCCAGCAGTGCTAGCGGGAGTTCAAACACCGGGGAGCTGTTTTTT. Translating gives CASSASGSSNTGELFF.

The chain employs TRBV13 and TRBJ2-1; TRBD2 might be the D (6 bases). Deletions cut 0 bases from V and 9 bases from J, with 18 bases between. CDR3 length equals 16 residues. In germline, CDR1 is PRHDT, CDR2 FYEKMQ (reference sequence). The CDR3 reads CASSLGGLQDSSEQFF. CDR3 nucleotides: TGTGCCAGCAGCTTAGGGGGACTCCAAGACAGTAGTGAGCAGTTCTTC.

As concerns this clone: One end of the junction is discordant with germline, which a read error may explain. The chain joins TRBV7-8 to TRBJ2-7; 9 nucleotides line up with TRBD1. From germline, CDR1 is SGHVS and CDR2 FQNEAQ. The CDR3 sequence is 16 residues long. Here the CDR3 DNA reads TGTGCCAGCAGATTAGGGGGGACAGGGACTGGCTACGAGCAGTACTTC. It codes for CASRLGGTGTGYEQYF.

The V and J genes are TRBV9 and TRBJ2-7; 10 bases line up with TRBD1. Germline-derived CDR1 and CDR2 are SGDLS and YYNGEE. The CDR3 sequence is 13 residues long. V was pared by 2 bases and J by 7 bases, with 3 bases of the junction left unmatched. In nucleotides, the CDR3 is TGTGCCAGCAGCGTCGGGACAGGGGAAGAGCAGTACTTC. Translation: CASSVGTGEEQYF.

V usage is TRBV28 and J usage is TRBJ2-7; no firm D call. Trimming stripped 5 bases from V and 2 bases from J, with 19 bases between. CDR1 is MDHEN, CDR2 SYDVKM, per germline. The CDR3 is 16 residues long. CDR3 in amino acids: CASSLPLPSGTYEQYF. Here the CDR3 DNA reads TGTGCCAGCAGTCTCCCCCTGCCCTCAGGCACCTACGAGCAGTACTTC. Full variable domain (missing parts from reference TRBV28 and TRBJ2-7): DVKVTQSSRYLVKRTGEKVFLECVQDMDHENMFWYRQDPGLGLRLIYFSYDVKMKEKGDIPEGYSVSREKKERFSLILESASTNQTSMYLCASSLPLPSGTYEQYFGPGTRLTVT.

This chain joins TRBV28 and TRBJ2-7; 7 bases fit TRBD2. Germline V lookup: CDR1 MDHEN, CDR2 SYDVKM. The CDR3 sequence is 15 residues long. V dropped 1 base and J dropped 5; count of bases not matched to a gene: 8. The CDR3 loop reads CASSLYSGGSDEQYF. CDR3 DNA sequence: TGTGCCAGCAGTTTATATTCGGGGGGAAGCGACGAGCAGTACTTC. The variable domain in full, completed from reference TRBV28 and TRBJ2-7, reads DVKVTQSSRYLVKRTGEKVFLECVQDMDHENMFWYRQDPGLGLRLIYFSYDVKMKEKGDIPEGYSVSREKKERFSLILESASTNQTSMYLCASSLYSGGSDEQYFGPGTRLTVT.

The genes are TRBV5-1 and TRBJ1-2; D is possibly TRBD1 (5 bases). Trimming removed 0 bases from V and 1 base from J, with 10 bases in between. This CDR3 comprises 15 residues. Germline CDR1 reads SGHRS; CDR2 reads YFSETQ. This chain's CDR3 is CASSLESGNNYGYTF. For the CDR3, the DNA is TGCGCCAGCAGCTTGGAGTCAGGGAATAACTATGGCTACACCTTC.

The chain has TRBV14 and TRBJ2-3; TRBD2 matches at 8 bases. The CDR3 is made up of 17 amino acids. Germline V CDR1 and CDR2: SGHDN, FVKESK. After removal of 8 bases from V and 2 bases from J, the junction contained 15 bases not matched to a gene. The CDR3 DNA reads TGTGCCAGCCTATACCGGGAGGGTGTAGGGGTCACAGATACGCAGTATTTT. This codes for CASLYREGVGVTDTQYF.

This clone was seen a single time. This sequence joins TRBV28 and TRBJ2-7; D is unclear. V was trimmed by 5 bases and J by 5 bases, leaving 16 bases between them. CDR1 is MDHEN, CDR2 SYDVKM, per germline. The CDR3 has 14 residues. CDR3 in amino acids: CASSPLSTKDEQYF. Written as DNA, the CDR3 is TGTGCCAGCAGTCCTCTCTCTACCAAGGACGAGCAGTACTTC.

The gene calls are TRBV6-5 and TRBJ2-4; no clear D gene. This CDR3 has 15 amino acids. Germline CDR1 and CDR2: MNHEY and SVGAGI. The ends were cut back, 0 bases at V and 1 base at J, with 7 bases in the middle. DNA for the CDR3: TGTGCCAGCAGTTACTCGATAGGGGCCAAAAACATTCAGTACTTC. Protein sequence: CASSYSIGAKNIQYF.

This clone was found once. V is TRBV7-9 and J is TRBJ1-4, with 9 nucleotides matching TRBD1. J gave up 6 bases and V 5 bases, and 10 bases lay outside the gene matches. This CDR3 is 16 amino acids long. Germline V gene lookup returns CDR1 SEHNR and CDR2 FQNEAQ (reference sequence). CDR3 sequence reads: CASSQITGGADEKLFF. In DNA form, the CDR3 reads TGTGCCAGCAGCCAGATTACAGGGGGCGCAGATGAAAAACTGTTTTTT.

V and J are TRBV7-9 and TRBJ2-7, with 9 bases identical to TRBD2. Germline V CDR1 and CDR2: SEHNR, FQNEAQ (reference sequence). J lost 2 bases, V lost 4 bases, and 6 bases had no gene match. CDR3 length: 15 residues. The CDR3 here is CASSSKAGGTYEQYF. CDR3 sequence (DNA): TGTGCCAGCAGCTCTAAAGCGGGAGGAACCTACGAGCAGTACTTC.

J is TRBJ1-2 and V is TRBV4-1; weak D call: TRBD1 (5 bases). Trimming stripped 5 bases from V and 12 bases from J, with 22 bases between. This CDR3 is 14 amino acids long. The germline gives CDR1 MGHRA, CDR2 YSYEKL. In nucleotides, the CDR3 is TGCGCCAGCAGCGCAGCTCTTGGACACGGAGGCAACACCTTC. Its protein is CASSAALGHGGNTF.

V usage is TRBV5-1 and J usage is TRBJ2-4; 9 nucleotides agree with TRBD1. The junction had 6 bases not matched to a gene; V was cut back by 4 bases and J by 4 bases. Looked up from germline, CDR1 is SGHRS and CDR2 is YFSETQ. The CDR3 runs to 15 residues. CDR3 region: CASSAPDRGKNIQYF. The DNA of the CDR3 is TGCGCCAGCAGCGCCCCGGACAGGGGAAAAAACATTCAGTACTTC.

This chain connects TRBV28 to TRBJ2-7; no definite D call. V gave up 7 bases and J gave up 4 bases, with 8 bases separating them. The CDR3 runs to 11 residues. Germline assignment: CDR1 MDHEN and CDR2 SYDVKM. CDR3 sequence (DNA): TGTGCCAGCAACTCCCGATACGAGCAGTACTTC. This translates into CASNSRYEQYF.

The genes are TRBV29-1 and TRBJ2-7, with 7 bases identical to TRBD1. Germline assignment: CDR1 SQVTM and CDR2 ANQGSEA. The V and J ends lost 4 bases and 3 bases, in that order; junction bases with no gene match: 9. CDR3 length equals 14 residues. CDR3 amino acids: CSVGVGGPGYEQYF. The CDR3 DNA sequence: TGCAGCGTTGGAGTAGGGGGCCCTGGCTACGAGCAGTACTTC.

V usage is TRBV4-1 and J usage is TRBJ1-1; D ambiguous. The CDR3 consists of 15 residues. The V gene lost 4 bases and the J gene lost 4 bases, with 16 bases spanning the gap. From germline, CDR1 is MGHRA and CDR2 YSYEKL. This CDR3 reads CASSLRQALFTEAFF. Here the CDR3 DNA reads TGCGCCAGCAGCCTCCGTCAGGCACTGTTCACTGAAGCTTTCTTT.

J is TRBJ1-2 and V is TRBV27; no firm D call. CDR3 length: 13 residues. Germline loops: CDR1 MNHEY, CDR2 SMNVEV (reference sequence). V lost 5 bases and J 1 base, leaving 8 bases between the germline ends. As DNA, the CDR3 is TGTGCCAGCAGTATGTCGTTTAACTATGGCTACACCTTC. Translated, it gives CASSMSFNYGYTF.

The chain links TRBV10-3 to TRBJ2-1; weak D call: TRBD2 (6 bases). The CDR3 sequence is 13 residues long. The germline V and J ends were trimmed by 6 bases and 5 bases, with 11 bases remaining between them. Germline V gene sequence: CDR1 ENHRY, CDR2 SYGVKD. CDR3 in amino acids: CAISGGENNEQFF. DNA of the CDR3: TGTGCCATCAGCGGGGGTGAAAACAATGAGCAGTTCTTC.

This clone has a handful of counts. V usage is TRBV5-6 and J usage is TRBJ2-6; a possible D gene is TRBD2 (5 bases). The germline V and J ends were trimmed by 1 base and 0 bases, with 8 bases remaining between them. The CDR3 length is 16 residues. CDR1 and CDR2 from the germline V gene are SGHDT and YYEEEE. The CDR3 sequence is CASSLYTSSGANVLTF. The DNA of the CDR3 is TGTGCCAGCAGCTTGTACACTAGCTCTGGGGCCAACGTCCTGACTTTC.

The chain employs TRBV18 and TRBJ1-3, with TRBD1 identical over 8 bases. This CDR3 comprises 15 residues. Germline assignment: CDR1 KGHSH and CDR2 LQKENI. The V segment lost 6 bases and the J segment 8 bases; nucleotides outside the gene matches: 12. CDR3 region: CASSPTGTGDDTIYF. The CDR3 coding sequence is TGTGCCAGCTCCCCTACCGGGACAGGTGATGACACCATATATTTT.